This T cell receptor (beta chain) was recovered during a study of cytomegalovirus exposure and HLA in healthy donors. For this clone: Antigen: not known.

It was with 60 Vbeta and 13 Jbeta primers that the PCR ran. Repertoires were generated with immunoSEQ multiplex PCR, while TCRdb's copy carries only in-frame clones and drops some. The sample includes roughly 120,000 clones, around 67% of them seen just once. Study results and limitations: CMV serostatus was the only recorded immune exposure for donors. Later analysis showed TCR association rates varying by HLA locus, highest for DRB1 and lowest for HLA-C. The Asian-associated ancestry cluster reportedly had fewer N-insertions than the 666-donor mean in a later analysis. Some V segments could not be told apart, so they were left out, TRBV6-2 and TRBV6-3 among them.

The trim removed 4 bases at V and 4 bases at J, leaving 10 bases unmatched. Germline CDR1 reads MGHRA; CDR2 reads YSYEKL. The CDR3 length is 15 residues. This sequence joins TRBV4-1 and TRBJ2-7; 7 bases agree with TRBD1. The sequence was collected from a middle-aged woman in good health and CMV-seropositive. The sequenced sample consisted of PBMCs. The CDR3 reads CASSPRGGSQYEQYF. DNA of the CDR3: TGCGCCAGCAGCCCCCGAGGGGGCAGCCAATACGAGCAGTACTTC.